The following is a TCR beta chain sequence with its context. What it binds is not known. The patients chosen for sequencing had shown expansion of CD8+CD57+ cells (detected by flow cytometry). A severe acquired aplastic anemia diagnosis applied to all patients. There was no therapy given to any patient before the blood sampling took place. The data are from a study of CD8+CD57+ T cells in acquired aplastic anemia. On the study more broadly: Recorded DNA amounts for sorted CD4+ and CD8+ cells had an average of about 3 ug. General study points: Both patients and controls carried the same twenty-nine CD8+ CDR3 sequences.

Unmatched junction bases numbered 7, after V lost 7 bases and J lost 2 bases. CDR3 length equals 14 residues. The study profiled TCR beta VDJ and CDR3 using genomic DNA as template. TCRdb fed the reads into MiXCR, producing one record per CDR3 protein. There are around 220,000 distinct CDR3 sequences in the sample; roughly 53% occur only once, and 15% to 20% lies in the top ten. Sequenced sample: sorted CD4+, CD8+, or CD8+CD57+ T cells (not recorded which) from PBMCs. The origin of this receptor is a human donor with aplastic anemia. V and J are TRBV12-3 or TRBV12-4 and TRBJ2-7; 8 bases map to TRBD1. The CDR3: CASTGRQGTYEQYF. CDR3 bases: TGTGCCAGCACCGGACGACAGGGGACCTACGAGCAGTACTTC.